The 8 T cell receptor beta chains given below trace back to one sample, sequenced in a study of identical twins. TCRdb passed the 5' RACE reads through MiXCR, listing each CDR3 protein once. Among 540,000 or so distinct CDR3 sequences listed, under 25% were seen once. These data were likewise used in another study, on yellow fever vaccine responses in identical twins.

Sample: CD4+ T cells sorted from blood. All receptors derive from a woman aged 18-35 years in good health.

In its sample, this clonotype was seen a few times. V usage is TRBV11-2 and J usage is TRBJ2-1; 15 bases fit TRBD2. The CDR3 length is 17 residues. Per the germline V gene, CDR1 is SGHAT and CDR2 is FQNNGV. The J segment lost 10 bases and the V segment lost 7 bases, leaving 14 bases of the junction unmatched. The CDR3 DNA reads TGTGCCAGCACCCAGGACCTGGGACTAGCGGGAGGATGGGAGCAGTTCTTC. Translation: CASTQDLGLAGGWEQFF. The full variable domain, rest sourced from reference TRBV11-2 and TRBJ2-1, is EAGVAQSPRYKIIEKRQSVAFWCNPISGHATLYWYQQILGQGPKLLIQFQNNGVVDDSQLPKDRFSAERLKGVDSTLKIQPAKLEDSAVYLCASTQDLGLAGGWEQFFGPGTRLTVL.

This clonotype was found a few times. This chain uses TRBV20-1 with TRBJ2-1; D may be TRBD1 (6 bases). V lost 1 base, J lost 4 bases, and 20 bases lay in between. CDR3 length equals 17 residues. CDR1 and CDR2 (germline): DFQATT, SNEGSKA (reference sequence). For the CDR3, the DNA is TGCAGTGCTAGAGCCCAACCCCGGGACAAGACTTACAATGAGCAGTTCTTC. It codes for CSARAQPRDKTYNEQFF.

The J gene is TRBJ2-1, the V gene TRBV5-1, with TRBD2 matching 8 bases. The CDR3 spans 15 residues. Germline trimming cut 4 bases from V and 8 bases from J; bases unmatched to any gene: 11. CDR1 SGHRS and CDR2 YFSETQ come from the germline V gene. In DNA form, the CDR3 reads TGCGCCAGCAGCCCGTCCGAGCGGGGGAGGGATGAGCAGTTCTTC. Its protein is CASSPSERGRDEQFF.

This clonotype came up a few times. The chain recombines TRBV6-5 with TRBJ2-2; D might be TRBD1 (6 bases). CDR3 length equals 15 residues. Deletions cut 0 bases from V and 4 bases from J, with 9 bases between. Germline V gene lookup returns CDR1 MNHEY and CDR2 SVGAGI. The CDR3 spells CASSYSGGITGELFF. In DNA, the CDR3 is TGTGCCAGCAGTTACTCAGGGGGTATCACCGGGGAGCTGTTTTTT.

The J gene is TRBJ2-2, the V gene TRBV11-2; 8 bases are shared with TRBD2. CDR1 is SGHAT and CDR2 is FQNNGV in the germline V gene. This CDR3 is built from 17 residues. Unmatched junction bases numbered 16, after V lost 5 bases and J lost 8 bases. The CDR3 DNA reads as TGTGCCAGCAGCCCCCGGACGGGAGGGCCGACCTCTGGGGAGCTGTTTTTT. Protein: CASSPRTGGPTSGELFF.

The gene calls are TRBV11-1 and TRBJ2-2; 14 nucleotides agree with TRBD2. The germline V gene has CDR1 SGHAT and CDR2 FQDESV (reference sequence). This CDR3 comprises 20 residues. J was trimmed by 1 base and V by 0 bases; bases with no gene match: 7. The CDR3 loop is CASSLAPGLAGGRNTGELFF. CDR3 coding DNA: TGTGCCAGCAGCTTAGCCCCTGGACTAGCGGGGGGACGGAACACCGGGGAGCTGTTTTTT.

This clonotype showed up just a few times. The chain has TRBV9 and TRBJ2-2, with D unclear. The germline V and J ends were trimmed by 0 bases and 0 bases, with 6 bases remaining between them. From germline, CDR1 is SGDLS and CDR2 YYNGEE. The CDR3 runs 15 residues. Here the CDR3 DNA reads TGTGCCAGCAGCGTAGTACAAGCGAACACCGGGGAGCTGTTTTTT. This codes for CASSVVQANTGELFF.

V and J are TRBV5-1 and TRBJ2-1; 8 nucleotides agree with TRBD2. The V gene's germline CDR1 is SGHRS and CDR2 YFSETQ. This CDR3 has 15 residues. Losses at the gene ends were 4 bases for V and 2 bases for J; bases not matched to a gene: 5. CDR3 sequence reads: CASSNGGAPYNEQFF. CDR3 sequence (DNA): TGCGCCAGCAGCAACGGGGGGGCCCCCTACAATGAGCAGTTCTTC.